This T cell receptor (beta chain) was observed in a study of vaccination effects on CD4 cells after COVID-19. Study-level results: There was marked clonal contraction among infection- and vaccine-induced clones late after vaccination.

Details on this clone: Its specificity is unknown.

Profiled with immunoSEQ multiplex PCR; TCRdb holds only in-frame clones, not every one. The table shows about 27,000 clones, with around 70% occurring only once. The V and J ends lost 1 base and 6 bases respectively, with 13 bases between them. The CDR3 is 14 amino acids. Germline V gene lookup returns CDR1 SGHTA and CDR2 FQGNSA. Sequencing followed a ViraFEST assay step that expanded antigen-specific CD4+ T cells with viral peptide pools. Isolating CD4+ T cells followed approximately nine days of culture. Each vaccine recipient was nucleocapsid antibody negative and had no prior SARS-CoV-2 infection. Approximately 2 million PBMC per well received 10 IU/ml IL-2 and approximately 10 ug/ml peptides in culture.

The sample in question was CD4+ T cells from PBMCs cultured with SARS-CoV-2 spike peptides, obtained before COVID-19 vaccination. The clonotype was recovered from a human donor who received a COVID-19 vaccine. The V call is TRBV7-2, the J call TRBJ2-7; tentative D call: TRBD2 (5 bases). The CDR3 sequence is CASSLGLTSPEQYF. In DNA form, the CDR3 reads TGTGCCAGCAGCTTAGGACTAACTAGTCCCGAGCAGTACTTC.